This T cell receptor (beta chain) was sequenced during a study of blood T cell repertoires in COVID-19. V shed 0 bases and J shed 6 bases, with 14 bases lying between them. CDR1 is LGHNA and CDR2 is YNFKEQ in the germline V gene. This CDR3 has 15 residues. In the study's own analysis: How many nucleated cells were present was estimated from reference gene primer amplification. Profiled with immunoSEQ multiplex PCR; TCRdb holds only in-frame clones, not every one. That table is the source of V, J and clone size, and D and trimming were worked out from the DNA. The data hold about 180,000 clones, with around 80% observed a single time.

The TCR was taken from a man aged 45-65 years who had recovered from COVID-19. J is TRBJ1-2 and V is TRBV4-2; D is unclear. The sample taken for sequencing was PBMCs or T cells enriched from blood (not recorded which). The CDR3, as DNA: TGTGCCAGCAGCCAAGATCTTCGGTCGGCGGATGGCTACACCTTC. Protein: CASSQDLRSADGYTF.